This T cell receptor beta chain appears in the sequencing data of a study of response to subunit inactivated influenza vaccine (dated by TCRdb to 2016 to 2018). With respect to the entire study: Deep quantitative profiling of the T cell receptor repertoire was used in the study to follow responses to a trivalent subunit inactivated influenza vaccine. What the research found in general, with its limitations: The authors proposed that each seasonal influenza vaccination may bring in only a limited number of new T cells.

Reading from cysteine to phenylalanine, the CDR3 counts 15 amino acids. Just CDR3 DNA is preserved here, 45 bases in frame from base 1. From a lookup of the germline V gene, CDR1 and CDR2 are SGHDN and FVKESK. Trimming accounts for 4 bases at V and 1 base at J, while the number of junction bases matched to no gene is 6. Library prep was done by RT-PCR. The sample was run on an Illumina HiSeq 2500. The public reads were run again by TCRdb, first through fastp at Q25 and then through MiXCR, and only productive beta chains were kept. Each record represents a unique CDR3 protein, reported with the most common genes and DNA among its rows. This sample is represented by 800,000 or so distinct CDR3 sequences; over 20% of them were singletons. Roughly 10% of the sample lies in the top ten. This clonotype turned up a few times. Its target antigen remains unknown. There are no base qualities to consult, and no much larger clone falls within one base.

Sequences were derived from PBMCs from blood, sampled 5 days after vaccination. Rearrangement joined TRBV14 to TRBJ1-2, and TRBD1 aligns with 7 junction nucleotides. This clonotype originated in a man between 45 and 60 years old who received an inactivated influenza vaccine. Donor details come from another sample of the same person, matched by shared clones. At the DNA level, the sequence is TGTGCCAGCAGCCCGTGGACAGGAGATAACTATGGCTACACCTTC. Translated, this gives CASSPWTGDNYGYTF.